This T cell receptor beta chain is drawn from a study of cytotoxic CD8 clonotypes in ibrutinib-treated CLL. Overall study: Included were 11 relapsed/refractory and about 15 treatment-naive patients, of whom approximately 17 were IGHV unmutated. Partial responses totalled some 24 and complete responses 2; after median roughly 71 months, about 15 remained remitted and about twelve progressed.

Assay used: immunoSEQ multiplex PCR; TCRdb lists only in-frame clones, some missing. The sample includes some 130,000 clones, 80% to 90% seen only once; the top ten take roughly 2%. Deletions cut 5 bases from V and 6 bases from J, with 8 bases between. Germline V CDR1 and CDR2: DFQATT, SNEGSKA (reference sequence). CDR3 length equals 11 residues. Remarks on this clone: As yet, its antigen is unknown.

Study results and limitations: Among the clonotypes, public ones were uncommon and contracted or held stable on treatment. Clonality increased with ibrutinib response but returned toward baseline at progression.

This clonotype was sampled from a human donor with chronic lymphocytic leukemia. This chain joins TRBV20-1 and TRBJ2-4; D may be TRBD1 (5 bases). The sequencing used PBMCs, collected after 24 months of ibrutinib treatment. CDR3 in amino acids: CSAFQGNIQYF. As DNA, the CDR3 is TGCAGTGCTTTTCAGGGAAACATTCAGTACTTC.